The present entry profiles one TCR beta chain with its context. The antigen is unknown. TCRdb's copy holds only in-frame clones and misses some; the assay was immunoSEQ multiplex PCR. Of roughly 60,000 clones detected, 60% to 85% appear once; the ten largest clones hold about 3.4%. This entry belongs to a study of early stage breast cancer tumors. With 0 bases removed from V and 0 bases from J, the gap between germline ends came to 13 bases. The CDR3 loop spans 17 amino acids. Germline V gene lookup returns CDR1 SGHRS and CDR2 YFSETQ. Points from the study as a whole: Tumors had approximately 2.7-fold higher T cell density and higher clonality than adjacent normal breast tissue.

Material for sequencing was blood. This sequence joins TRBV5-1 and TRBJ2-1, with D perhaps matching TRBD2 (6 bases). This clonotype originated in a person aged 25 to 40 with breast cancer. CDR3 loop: CASSLAPTSPSYNEQFF. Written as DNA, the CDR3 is TGCGCCAGCAGCTTGGCTCCAACTAGCCCCTCCTACAATGAGCAGTTCTTC. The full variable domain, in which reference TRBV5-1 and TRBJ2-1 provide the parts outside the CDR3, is KAGVTQTPRYLIKTRGQQVTLSCSPISGHRSVSWYQQTPGQGLQFLFEYFSETQRNKGNFPGRFSGRQFSNSRSEMNVSTLELGDSALYLCASSLAPTSPSYNEQFFGPGTRLTVL.